This TCR beta chain derives from a study of cytomegalovirus exposure and HLA in healthy donors. The study, taken as a whole, reports: Per a later analysis, 15,000 to 20,000 TCR beta sequences showed association with HLA alleles at 0.05 false discovery rate.

The CDR3 sequence is 14 residues long. CDR1 and CDR2 from the germline V gene are SGHKS and YYEKEE (reference sequence). V was shortened by 1 base and J by 5 bases, with 12 bases between the two germline ends. For this clone: Its antigen is undetermined.

This PCR relied on a set of 60 Vbeta primers and 13 Jbeta primers. Source study methods: An analysis that came later counted 80 million or so unique TCR beta chains, approximately 10 million shared. Sequenced by immunoSEQ multiplex PCR; TCRdb stores in-frame clones only, minus some. The DNA gave D and trimming, while V, J and clone size come from that table. The repertoire consists of 200,000 to 250,000 clones, with over 80% occurring once and the leading ten covering about 0.77%. The specimen was PBMCs. This sequence was found in a boy aged 2 to 10 in good health and CMV-seronegative. The chain links TRBV5-5 to TRBJ1-1; D remains unclear. CDR3 DNA: TGTGCCAGCAGCTTGCGGCATACACAGACTGAAGCTTTCTTT. This translates into CASSLRHTQTEAFF.